The 6 T cell receptor beta chains below all came from one sample that was sequenced in a study of a mutant IDH1 vaccine in newly diagnosed glioma. The protocol was immunoSEQ multiplex PCR, while the TCRdb copy is restricted to in-frame clones and leaves out a portion. The sample carries roughly 28,000 clones, roughly nine tenths recorded once. As to time point: week 5, during vaccination. Vaccine doses each comprised 300 ug of mutant IDH1 20-mer peptide, with topical imiquimod. The antigens these receptors bind are not known. This sample comprised PBMCs, obtained from a glioma patient whose treatment included an IDH1 peptide vaccine. The receptors here all came from a man between 18 and 29 years old with glioma.

This chain connects TRBV7-2 to TRBJ1-5; D not certain. From germline, CDR1 is SGHTA and CDR2 FQGNSA. The CDR3 sequence is 15 residues long. Trimming cost V 1 base and J 0 bases, with 7 bases left between them. In DNA, the CDR3 is TGTGCCAGCAGCTTAGGGTCCGGTAGCAATCAGCCCCAGCATTTT. This translates into CASSLGSGSNQPQHF. Full variable domain (outside the CDR3, taken from reference TRBV7-2 and TRBJ1-5): GAGVSQSPSNKVTEKGKDVELRCDPISGHTALYWYRQSLGQGLEFLIYFQGNSAPDKSGLPSDRFSAERTGGSVSTLTIQRTQQEDSAVYLCASSLGSGSNQPQHFGDGTRLSIL.

J is TRBJ2-7 and V is TRBV10-3; D may be TRBD1 or TRBD2 (6 bases each). The V gene lost 4 bases and the J gene lost 0 bases, with 10 bases spanning the gap. The germline V gene has CDR1 ENHRY and CDR2 SYGVKD. CDR3 length equals 14 residues. Here the CDR3 DNA reads TGTGCCATCAGTGCGGGGGCGAGCTCCTACGAGCAGTACTTC. Amino acids: CAISAGASSYEQYF.

This chain connects TRBV6-5 to TRBJ2-2; 9 positions match TRBD1. The germline V gene has CDR1 MNHEY and CDR2 SVGAGI. This CDR3 has 15 amino acids. The J segment lost 6 bases and the V segment lost 6 bases, leaving 8 bases of the junction unmatched. The CDR3 DNA is TGTGCCAGCAGCCTCCGGGACAGGGAGTCCGGGGAGCTGTTTTTT. It translates to CASSLRDRESGELFF.

This clone was seen only once. The J gene is TRBJ2-3, the V gene TRBV9; no definite D call. Trimming removed 6 bases from V and 4 bases from J, with 18 bases in between. The CDR3 consists of 15 residues. The V gene's germline CDR1 is SGDLS and CDR2 YYNGEE. The CDR3 DNA reads TGTGCCAGCACTGTAGGTAGTCGGTTGGCAGATACGCAGTATTTT. It codes for CASTVGSRLADTQYF.

As to this clone: The sample has other DNA sequences that encode this CDR3 too. The V call is TRBV30, the J call TRBJ2-7; D is possibly TRBD2 (5 bases). V was trimmed by 2 bases and J by 2 bases, leaving 7 bases between them. Germline V lookup: CDR1 GTSNPN, CDR2 SVGIG (reference sequence). The CDR3 length is 12 residues. The CDR3 loop is CAWSSGAYEQYF. CDR3 sequence (DNA): TGTGCCTGGAGTTCCGGGGCCTACGAGCAGTACTTC.

Only one count was recorded for this clone. The chain couples TRBV5-4 to TRBJ2-2; 13 bases are shared with TRBD2. The CDR3 is 18 residues long. Trimming cost V 4 bases and J 5 bases; bases outside gene matches: 11. CDR1 is SGHNT and CDR2 is YYREEE in the germline V gene (reference sequence). In DNA, the CDR3 is TGTGCCAGCAGCCCGGGGACTAGCGGGGCAAGGACGACCGGGGAGCTGTTTTTT. It translates to CASSPGTSGARTTGELFF.